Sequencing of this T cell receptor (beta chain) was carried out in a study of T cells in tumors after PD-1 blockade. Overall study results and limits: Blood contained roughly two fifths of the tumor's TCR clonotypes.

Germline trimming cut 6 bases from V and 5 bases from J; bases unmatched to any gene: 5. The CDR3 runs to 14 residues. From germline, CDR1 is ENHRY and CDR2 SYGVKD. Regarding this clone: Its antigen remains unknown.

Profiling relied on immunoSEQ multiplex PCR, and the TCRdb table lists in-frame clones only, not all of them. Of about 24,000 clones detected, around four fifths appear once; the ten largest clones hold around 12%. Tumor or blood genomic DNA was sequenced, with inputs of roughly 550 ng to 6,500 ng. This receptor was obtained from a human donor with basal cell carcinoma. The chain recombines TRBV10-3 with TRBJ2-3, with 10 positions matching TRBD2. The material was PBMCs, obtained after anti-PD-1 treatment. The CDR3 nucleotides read TGTGCCATCAGGGGAAGCGGGGGGGGAGATACGCAGTATTTT. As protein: CAIRGSGGGDTQYF.